Listed below are T cell receptor beta chains from one sample, sequenced in a study of read filtering for tumor transcriptome and immune sequencing. TCRdb reprocessed the reads via MiXCR and lists one record per CDR3 protein. Here the sample spans almost 40,000 distinct CDR3 sequences, roughly 15% being singletons. Sequencing used a population of CD138-negative cells sorted from bone marrow. The receptors come from a donor at least 40 years old with multiple myeloma. CDR3s include the opening cysteine and the closing phenylalanine or tryptophan. A D gene is named only where the DNA matches it firmly. A row's size may be missing; if present it is once, few, many or a size class.

abundance	v_gene	j_gene	d_gene	CDR3aa	CDR3nt
-	TRBV6-1	TRBJ1-1	-	CASSLDITVNTEAFF	TGTGCCAGCAGCCTTGATATTACAGTGAACACTGAAGCTTTCTTT
many	TRBV28	TRBJ2-7	TRBD2	CASYRGGAFYEQYF	TGTGCCAGCTATCGGGGGGGGGCCTTCTACGAGCAGTACTTC
many	TRBV5-4	TRBJ2-2	-	CASRQWNTGELFF	TGTGCCAGCCGACAGTGGAACACCGGGGAGCTGTTTTTT
medium-sized	TRBV20-1	TRBJ2-1	TRBD1	CSARTGSDNEQFF	TGCAGTGCACGGACAGGATCTGACAATGAGCAGTTCTTC
many	TRBV30	TRBJ1-1	-	CAWTPTGNTEAFF	TGTGCCTGGACTCCGACTGGGAACACTGAAGCTTTCTTT
many	TRBV2	TRBJ2-3	-	CASSPGTYTDTQYF	TGTGCCAGCAGTCCCGGGACTTACACAGATACGCAGTATTTT
many	TRBV12-3/TRBV12-4	TRBJ2-3	TRBD1	CASRPGQGRNTQYF	TGTGCCAGCAGACCTGGACAGGGTCGAAATACGCAGTATTTT
many	TRBV7-9	TRBJ1-1	-	CAILQGVDTEAFF	TGTGCCATCTTACAGGGAGTGGACACTGAAGCTTTCTTT
-	TRBV7-3	TRBJ2-3	-	CASSPQKNTDTQYF	TGTGCCAGCAGTCCACAGAAAAACACAGATACGCAGTATTTT
-	TRBV7-8	TRBJ2-2	TRBD2	CASTPRTSGANTGELFF	TGTGCCAGCACTCCCCGGACTAGCGGCGCGAACACCGGGGAGCTGTTTTTT
few	TRBV7-6	TRBJ2-7	-	CASSPIEGDEQYF	TGTGCCAGCAGCCCTATCGAGGGGGACGAGCAGTACTTC
-	TRBV5-6	TRBJ1-5	TRBD1	CASSSRDRDQPQHF	TGTGCCAGCAGCTCCCGGGACAGGGATCAGCCCCAGCATTTT
many	TRBV2	TRBJ2-5	-	CASSVLVREETQYF	TGTGCCAGCAGTGTACTCGTGAGGGAGGAGACCCAGTACTTC
many	TRBV12-3/TRBV12-4	TRBJ2-7	TRBD2	CASRTSGGYEQYF	TGTGCCAGCAGAACTAGCGGGGGTTACGAGCAGTACTTC
once	TRBV30	TRBJ1-3	-	CAWSVKGAGNTIYF	TGTGCCTGGAGTGTTAAGGGAGCTGGAAACACCATATATTTT
many	TRBV29-1	TRBJ2-7	-	CSVAGTLSYEQYF	TGCAGCGTTGCCGGGACTCTTTCCTACGAGCAGTACTTC
many	TRBV2	TRBJ2-7	-	CASSSGHFSYEQYF	TGTGCCAGCAGTTCGGGACACTTCTCCTACGAGCAGTACTTC
many	TRBV2	TRBJ2-3	TRBD2	CASSFSGGAEDTQYF	TGTGCCAGCAGTTTTAGCGGGGGGGCCGAGGATACGCAGTATTTT
many	TRBV6-1	TRBJ1-1	-	CASTLRGGANTEAFF	TGTGCCAGCACCCTCAGGGGAGGGGCGAACACTGAAGCTTTCTTT
many	TRBV20-1	TRBJ2-7	-	CSAWGGLIYEQYF	TGCAGTGCTTGGGGCGGACTTATCTACGAGCAGTACTTC
-	TRBV7-2	TRBJ1-1	-	CASSLAGGHLNTEAFF	TGTGCCAGCAGCTTAGCCGGGGGACACTTGAACACTGAAGCTTTCTTT
many	TRBV7-2	TRBJ1-3	-	CASSPQWNSGNTIYF	TGTGCCAGCAGCCCACAGTGGAACTCTGGAAACACCATATATTTT
many	TRBV7-9	TRBJ1-4	-	CASSYRQDNEKLFF	TGTGCCAGCAGCTACCGACAGGATAATGAAAAACTGTTTTTT
many	TRBV7-3	TRBJ2-2	TRBD2	CASSLIGGTIAGELFF	TGTGCCAGCAGCTTAATTGGGGGGACTATCGCCGGGGAGCTGTTTTTT
many	TRBV6-2/TRBV6-3	TRBJ1-1	-	CASSRIDTEAFF	TGTGCCAGCAGTCGGATTGACACTGAAGCTTTCTTT
few	TRBV11-2	TRBJ1-2	TRBD1	CASSRQGGKTYGYTF	TGTGCCAGCAGCCGACAGGGGGGGAAGACCTACGGCTACACCTTC
many	TRBV5-1	TRBJ1-1	-	CASSWNRDGEAFF	TGCGCCAGCAGCTGGAACCGGGACGGAGAAGCTTTCTTT
-	TRBV7-9	TRBJ1-1	-	CASSPRGRGDTDAFF	TGTGCCAGCAGCCCCCGAGGGCGTGGAGACACTGATGCTTTCTTT
many	TRBV7-9	TRBJ2-1	-	CASSLRLRENEQFF	TGTGCCAGCAGCTTACGGCTTCGGGAGAATGAGCAGTTCTTC
many	TRBV10-3	TRBJ1-2	-	CAISDGRSNYGYTF	TGTGCCATCAGTGATGGAAGGAGTAACTATGGCTACACCTTC
-	TRBV28	TRBJ1-1	TRBD1	CASRKTGGQGVEAFF	TGTGCCAGCAGGAAAACTGGGGGACAGGGAGTTGAAGCTTTCTTT
-	TRBV28	TRBJ2-1	-	CASSITALAYNEQFF	TGTGCCAGCAGTATTACAGCCCTAGCCTACAATGAGCAGTTCTTC
many	TRBV6-2/TRBV6-3	TRBJ2-6	-	CASSVGRYSGANVLTF	TGTGCCAGCAGTGTAGGCAGGTATTCAGGGGCCAACGTCCTGACTTTC
-	TRBV6-6	TRBJ2-1	TRBD2	CASSGLLAGDYNEQFF	TGTGCCAGCAGTGGCCTTCTAGCGGGGGATTACAATGAGCAGTTCTTC
many	TRBV4-2	TRBJ2-3	TRBD1	CASSQGAQGATTDTQYF	TGTGCCAGCAGCCAAGGGGCCCAGGGGGCCACCACAGATACGCAGTATTTT
many	TRBV11-2	TRBJ2-1	-	CASSLGTTSSYNEQFF	TGTGCCAGCAGCTTAGGGACTACCTCCTCCTACAATGAGCAGTTCTTC
many	TRBV20-1	TRBJ2-3	-	CSASGEVDTQYF	TGCAGTGCTTCGGGTGAAGTCGATACGCAGTATTTT
many	TRBV5-5	TRBJ2-1	-	CASSLEDPKMGRNF	TGTGCCAGCAGCTTGGAGGATCCCAAGATGGGACGGAACTTC
-	TRBV5-1	TRBJ1-2	-	CASSLDTPAYGYTF	TGCGCCAGCAGCTTGGATACCCCCGCCTATGGCTACACCTTC